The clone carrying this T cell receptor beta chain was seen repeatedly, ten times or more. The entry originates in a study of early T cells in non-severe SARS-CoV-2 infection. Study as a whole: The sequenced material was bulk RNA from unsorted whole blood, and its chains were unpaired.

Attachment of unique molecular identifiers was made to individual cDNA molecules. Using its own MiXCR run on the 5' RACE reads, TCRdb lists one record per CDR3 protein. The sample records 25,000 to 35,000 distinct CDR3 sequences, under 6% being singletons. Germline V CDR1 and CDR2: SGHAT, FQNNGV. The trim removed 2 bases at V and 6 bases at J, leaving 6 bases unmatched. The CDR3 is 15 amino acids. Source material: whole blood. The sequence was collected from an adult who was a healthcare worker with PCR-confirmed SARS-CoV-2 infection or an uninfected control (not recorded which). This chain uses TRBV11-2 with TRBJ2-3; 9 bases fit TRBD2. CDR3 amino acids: CASSLNAGGPDTQYF. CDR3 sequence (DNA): TGTGCCAGCAGCTTAAACGCGGGAGGGCCGGATACGCAGTATTTT.